This T cell receptor (beta chain) was found in a study of CXCR3-negative and CXCR3-positive naive CD8 T cells. CDR3 length: 13 amino acids. Per germline, CDR1 MNHEY and CDR2 SVGAGI. Study-level results: Naive subsets were similarly diverse, while memory CD8+ repertoires were much less diverse. Similar TRBV-TRBJ gene usage was seen in naive CXCR3-negative and CXCR3-positive cells, but not in memory cells.

Regarding this clonotype: Its antigen is undetermined.

The authors prepared UMI-labeled TRB cDNA libraries by 5' RACE. For each CDR3 protein, TCRdb gives one entry from its re-call of the 5' RACE reads, without DNA. The sample totals over 80,000 distinct CDR3 sequences. V is TRBV6-5 and J is TRBJ2-3; absent DNA, TCRdb's TRBD1 call cannot be checked. Sequencing used naive CXCR3- CD8+ T cells from blood. Subset of the sample: CD45RO-CCR7+CD27+CD95- naive CD8+ T cells lacking CXCR3 (TNR3-). This receptor was obtained from a human donor in good health. Some clones in this sample may be carry-over from other donors' samples. The CDR3 reads CASRGHETEGWYF.